Presented here are 31 T cell receptor beta chains from one specimen sequenced in a study of cytomegalovirus exposure and HLA in healthy donors. PCR primers comprised 60 Vbeta and 13 Jbeta primers. The assay was immunoSEQ multiplex PCR, and TCRdb's table has in-frame clones only and misses some. The sample lists more than 150,000 clones; approximately 88% were seen once. Sequencing was performed on PBMCs. The receptor source for this set is a woman in her 50s in good health and CMV-seropositive.

V gene TRBV5-4 combines with J gene TRBJ1-2; tentatively, D is TRBD1 (5 bases). The CDR3 runs 14 residues. Trimming stripped 3 bases from V and 9 bases from J, with 18 bases between. The germline gives CDR1 SGHNT, CDR2 YYREEE (reference sequence). The CDR3 loop reads CASSSTTGLFSYTF. CDR3 in DNA: TGTGCCAGCAGCTCTACAACAGGACTATTCAGCTACACCTTC.

J is TRBJ2-2 and V is TRBV19, with 9 bases identical to TRBD2. This CDR3 is 16 amino acids long. Trimming took 5 bases from V and 4 from J; bases not matched to a gene: 8. The germline V gene encodes CDR1 LNHDA and CDR2 SQIVND (reference sequence). CDR3 protein: CASSYFSGGVTGELFF. The CDR3 DNA follows: TGTGCCAGTAGTTACTTTAGCGGGGGAGTCACCGGGGAGCTGTTTTTT.

The chain recombines TRBV6-5 with TRBJ1-2; D perhaps matches TRBD1 (6 bases). CDR1 and CDR2 (germline): MNHEY, SVGAGI. V was shortened by 6 bases and J by 4 bases, with 15 bases between the two germline ends. The CDR3 has 14 residues. CDR3 DNA sequence: TGTGCCAGCAGGACAGGTTTTGGGTCCTATGGCTACACCTTC. Its translation: CASRTGFGSYGYTF.

The chain couples TRBV7-9 to TRBJ2-1; D perhaps matches TRBD2 (6 bases). Per the germline V gene, CDR1 is SEHNR and CDR2 is FQNEAQ (reference sequence). This CDR3 comprises 14 residues. V dropped 5 bases and J dropped 9 bases, with 17 bases sitting between them. CDR3 nucleotides: TGTGCCAGCAGCCCCCAGGGACTTTCGGGTGAGCAGTTCTTC. It codes for CASSPQGLSGEQFF.

The rearrangement uses TRBV27 and TRBJ2-2, with D possibly being TRBD2 (5 bases). Trimming left V 3 bases short and J 5 bases short, with 7 bases between. Germline loops: CDR1 MNHEY, CDR2 SMNVEV (reference sequence). This CDR3 comprises 13 residues. CDR3 sequence reads: CASSFGDTGELFF. The CDR3 DNA is TGTGCCAGCAGTTTCGGGGATACCGGGGAGCTGTTTTTT.

This chain joins TRBV4-2 and TRBJ2-7; 8 nucleotides match TRBD1. Germline V gives CDR1 LGHNA, CDR2 YNFKEQ. CDR3 length: 16 residues. After removal of 0 bases from V and 2 bases from J, the junction contained 6 bases not matched to a gene. DNA for the CDR3: TGTGCCAGCAGCCAAGATAATGGACAGGGCACCTACGAGCAGTACTTC. It translates to CASSQDNGQGTYEQYF.

The rearrangement uses TRBV6-6 and TRBJ2-2; D gene unclear. V lost 7 bases to trimming and J lost 0 bases, with 12 bases between them. This CDR3 is 15 amino acids long. Germline V gene data show CDR1 as MNHNY and CDR2 as SVGAGI (reference sequence). The CDR3 DNA sequence: TGTGCCAGCAACCTGGGCATTTCGAACACCGGGGAGCTGTTTTTT. Amino acid sequence: CASNLGISNTGELFF.

This clone was detected once. The chain combines TRBV5-1 with TRBJ1-1, with 8 positions matching TRBD1. The CDR3 runs 15 residues. Germline CDR1 SGHRS, CDR2 YFSETQ. With V trimmed by 0 bases and J by 0 bases, 1 base remained unmatched. Here the CDR3 reads CASSLGDRLNTEAFF. For the CDR3, the DNA is TGCGCCAGCAGCTTGGGGGACAGGCTGAACACTGAAGCTTTCTTT.

The chain couples TRBV5-8 to TRBJ2-5, with 10 bases aligning to TRBD1. Looked up from germline, CDR1 is SGHTS and CDR2 is YDEGEE. With 4 bases clipped from V and 0 bases from J, the junction kept 3 bases outside the gene matches. The CDR3 runs to 15 residues. The CDR3 loop is CASSLGTGDQETQYF. DNA for the CDR3: TGTGCCAGCAGCCTAGGGACAGGGGACCAAGAGACCCAGTACTTC.

The chain links TRBV15 to TRBJ2-7, with D tentatively TRBD2 (6 bases). Trimming removed 2 bases from V and 3 bases from J, with 17 bases in between. The germline V gene has CDR1 LNHNV and CDR2 YYDKDF (reference sequence). The CDR3 consists of 16 residues. In nucleotides, the CDR3 is TGTGCCACCAGCAGACGACCAGTGCGGGGTAACTACGAGCAGTACTTC. This sequence encodes CATSRRPVRGNYEQYF.

This sequence joins TRBV27 and TRBJ1-4; D is undetermined. V lost 6 bases and J lost 5, with 19 bases in between. This CDR3 comprises 16 residues. Per the germline V gene, CDR1 is MNHEY and CDR2 is SMNVEV (reference sequence). The DNA for the CDR3 is TGTGCCAGCAGAAGAAGCAGCGGGCGACAAAATGAAAAACTGTTTTTT. Translating it yields CASRRSSGRQNEKLFF.

The count of this clone is one. The CDR3 DNA sequence: TGCGCCAGCAGCCTTCGAGGAACGCAGTATTTT. It translates to CASSLRGTQYF. V gene TRBV4-1 combines with J gene TRBJ2-3; D remains ambiguous. The CDR3 consists of 11 residues. Germline CDR1 reads MGHRA; CDR2 reads YSYEKL. V lost 4 bases and J lost 9, with 8 bases in between.

This chain joins TRBV5-1 and TRBJ1-1; TRBD1 agrees at 9 bases. Germline loops: CDR1 SGHRS, CDR2 YFSETQ. V shed 0 bases, J shed 4 bases, and the junction held 4 bases outside the gene matches. The CDR3 spans 15 residues. This CDR3 reads CASSLGDRDVTEAFF. The CDR3 nucleotides are TGCGCCAGCAGCTTGGGGGACAGGGATGTCACTGAAGCTTTCTTT. The full variable domain, rest sourced from reference TRBV5-1 and TRBJ1-1, is KAGVTQTPRYLIKTRGQQVTLSCSPISGHRSVSWYQQTPGQGLQFLFEYFSETQRNKGNFPGRFSGRQFSNSRSEMNVSTLELGDSALYLCASSLGDRDVTEAFFGQGTRLTVV.

DNA of the CDR3: TGCGCCAGCAGCTTGGCGGGGGGCCGGCAAGAGACCCAGTACTTC. Its translation: CASSLAGGRQETQYF. The chain carries TRBV5-1 and TRBJ2-5; TRBD2 is a possible D gene (7 bases). The CDR3 totals 15 residues. Germline CDR1 SGHRS, CDR2 YFSETQ. V dropped 0 bases and J dropped 2 bases, with 11 bases sitting between them.

The rearrangement uses TRBV11-1 and TRBJ1-2, with 7 bases aligning to TRBD1. Germline loops: CDR1 SGHAT, CDR2 FQDESV (reference sequence). After removal of 4 bases from V and 6 bases from J, the junction contained 5 bases not matched to a gene. The CDR3 is 13 residues long. The DNA for the CDR3 is TGTGCCAGCAGCTCGGACAGGACCAATGGCTACACCTTC. This encodes CASSSDRTNGYTF.

The J gene is TRBJ2-3, the V gene TRBV18; no firm D call. V was clipped by 5 bases and J by 1 base, with 13 bases between them. The germline gives CDR1 KGHSH, CDR2 LQKENI. CDR3 size: 15 residues. CDR3 residues: CASSSNRQGTDTQYF. CDR3 sequence (DNA): TGTGCCAGCTCATCGAATCGACAAGGCACAGATACGCAGTATTTT.

The gene calls are TRBV6-6 and TRBJ2-5, with 10 bases identical to TRBD1. CDR1 MNHNY and CDR2 SVGAGI come from the germline V gene (reference sequence). This CDR3 contains 14 residues. After removal of 3 bases from V and 6 bases from J, the junction contained 4 bases not matched to a gene. CDR3 sequence reads: CASSYLDRGKTQYF. In nucleotides, the CDR3 is TGTGCCAGCAGTTATTTGGACAGGGGGAAGACCCAGTACTTC.

The CDR3 region is CASSLAPPSGAPKRPQYF. The DNA for the CDR3 is TGTGCCAGCAGCTTAGCCCCCCCCAGCGGGGCCCCCAAGAGACCCCAGTACTTC. The V gene is TRBV7-6, the J gene TRBJ2-5; 7 nucleotides match TRBD2. The V gene end was trimmed by 0 bases and the J gene end by 9 bases; junction bases not matched to a gene: 19. CDR1 and CDR2 from the germline V gene are SGHVS and FNYEAQ. This CDR3 comprises 18 residues.

The rearrangement links TRBV6-5 to TRBJ1-5; D remains ambiguous. Germline V CDR1 and CDR2: MNHEY, SVGAGI. V was pared by 8 bases and J by 4 bases, with 6 bases between. The CDR3 loop spans 11 amino acids. The CDR3 DNA reads as TGTGCCAGCGGAGTAAATCAGCCCCAGCATTTT. This codes for CASGVNQPQHF.

This chain links TRBV7-2 with TRBJ2-1, with TRBD2 matching 14 bases. The CDR3 is 16 residues long. Trimming at V came to 1 base and at J to 10 bases, leaving 6 bases not matched to a gene. Germline CDR1 and CDR2: SGHTA and FQGNSA. The CDR3, as DNA: TGTGCCAGCAGCTTAGGACTAGCGGGGGGGTTCCGGGAGCAGTTCTTC. Protein product: CASSLGLAGGFREQFF.

Points on this clone: In the same sample, other DNA sequences code for this CDR3. This rearrangement joins TRBV15 to TRBJ2-7; D remains unclear. There are 13 residues in the CDR3. The germline V gene encodes CDR1 LNHNV and CDR2 YYDKDF (reference sequence). V was clipped by 0 bases and J by 4 bases, with 7 bases between them. The CDR3 loop reads CATSRDRVYEQYF. The CDR3 DNA follows: TGTGCCACCAGCAGAGATCGGGTTTACGAGCAGTACTTC.

This clone has just one count. One end of the junction fails to match germline, which may point to a read error. This chain connects TRBV7-9 to TRBJ2-7, with 8 bases aligning to TRBD1. Germline CDR1 is SEHNR and CDR2 is FQNEAQ (reference sequence). The CDR3 has 18 residues. The CDR3 region is CSSSLAMGQAGPNYEQYF. CDR3 bases: TGTTCCAGCAGCTTGGCCATGGGACAGGCGGGCCCTAACTACGAGCAGTACTTC. The whole variable domain, remainder taken from reference TRBV7-9 and TRBJ2-7, is DTGVSQNPRHKITKRGQNVTFRCDPISEHNRLYWYRQTLGQGPEFLTYFQNEAQLEKSRLLSDRFSAERPKGSFSTLEIQRTEQGDSAMYLCSSSLAMGQAGPNYEQYFGPGTRLTVT.

J is TRBJ2-3 and V is TRBV18; 7 bases align to TRBD2. Germline assignment: CDR1 KGHSH and CDR2 LQKENI. Trimming at V came to 6 bases and at J to 3 bases, leaving 3 bases not matched to a gene. The CDR3 is made up of 13 amino acids. CDR3 protein: CASSGGLTDTQYF. DNA of the CDR3: TGTGCCAGCTCGGGGGGACTAACAGATACGCAGTATTTT.

The V gene is TRBV28, the J gene TRBJ1-1; unclear D gene. The CDR3 sequence is 15 residues long. In germline, CDR1 is MDHEN, CDR2 SYDVKM. V lost 2 bases and J 5 bases, leaving 15 bases between the germline ends. CDR3 DNA: TGTGCCAGCAGTTTAGACTTATCGCCGGGTACTGAAGCTTTCTTT. Translating it yields CASSLDLSPGTEAFF.

The rearrangement links TRBV6-6 to TRBJ2-2; maybe TRBD1 (6 bases). Germline CDR1 reads MNHNY; CDR2 reads SVGAGI (reference sequence). This CDR3 is 15 amino acids long. V was trimmed by 8 bases and J by 1 base, leaving 14 bases between them. The CDR3 protein is CASGPGTLNTGELFF. The DNA for the CDR3 is TGTGCCAGCGGCCCCGGGACACTGAACACCGGGGAGCTGTTTTTT.

The chain uses TRBV9 and TRBJ2-3; 12 bases fit TRBD1. J gave up 4 bases and V 8 bases, and 2 bases lay outside the gene matches. The CDR3 runs 13 residues. Germline V gene sequence: CDR1 SGDLS, CDR2 YYNGEE. This CDR3 is CASGDRGPDTQYF. Here the CDR3 DNA reads TGTGCCAGTGGGGACAGGGGGCCAGATACGCAGTATTTT.

The gene calls are TRBV4-2 and TRBJ2-2; 7 nucleotides line up with TRBD1. CDR1 and CDR2 (germline): LGHNA, YNFKEQ. J was trimmed by 0 bases and V by 8 bases; bases with no gene match: 0. The CDR3 loop spans 13 amino acids. The CDR3 protein is CASGTANTGELFF. In nucleotides, the CDR3 is TGTGCCAGCGGGACAGCGAACACCGGGGAGCTGTTTTTT.

In the case of this clone: This sample includes further DNA sequences coding for the same CDR3. The gene calls are TRBV27 and TRBJ2-7, with 7 nucleotides matching TRBD1. CDR1 is MNHEY and CDR2 is SMNVEV in the germline V gene (reference sequence). The CDR3 extends over 14 amino acids. Losses at the gene ends were 5 bases for V and 5 bases for J; bases not matched to a gene: 9. The CDR3 spells CASSPSTGRHEQYF. CDR3 sequence (DNA): TGTGCCAGCAGTCCGTCGACAGGGCGTCACGAGCAGTACTTC.

This rearrangement joins TRBV9 to TRBJ2-2; the match to TRBD2 covers 8 bases. This CDR3 comprises 18 residues. J lost 0 bases, V lost 4 bases, and 11 bases had no gene match. Germline V gives CDR1 SGDLS, CDR2 YYNGEE. The CDR3 region is CASSIPGLGFANTGELFF. Here the CDR3 DNA reads TGTGCCAGCAGCATTCCGGGACTAGGGTTCGCGAACACCGGGGAGCTGTTTTTT.

J is TRBJ1-1 and V is TRBV2; 7 bases align to TRBD1. Germline V gene sequence: CDR1 SNHLY, CDR2 FYNNEI. V shed 6 bases, J shed 3 bases, and the junction held 4 bases outside the gene matches. The CDR3 is 13 residues long. CDR3 in DNA: TGTGCCAGCAGATGGGACAGAGACACTGAAGCTTTCTTT. It yields the protein CASRWDRDTEAFF.

A single count supports this clone. The J gene is TRBJ2-3, the V gene TRBV15, with TRBD2 identical over 7 bases. The CDR3 spans 15 residues. J gave up 6 bases and V 0 bases, and 6 bases lay outside the gene matches. Germline V gene data show CDR1 as LNHNV and CDR2 as YYDKDF (reference sequence). For the CDR3, the DNA is TGTGCCACCAGCAGAGATGGGGAGGGAGCGGATACGCAGTATTTT. As protein: CATSRDGEGADTQYF.